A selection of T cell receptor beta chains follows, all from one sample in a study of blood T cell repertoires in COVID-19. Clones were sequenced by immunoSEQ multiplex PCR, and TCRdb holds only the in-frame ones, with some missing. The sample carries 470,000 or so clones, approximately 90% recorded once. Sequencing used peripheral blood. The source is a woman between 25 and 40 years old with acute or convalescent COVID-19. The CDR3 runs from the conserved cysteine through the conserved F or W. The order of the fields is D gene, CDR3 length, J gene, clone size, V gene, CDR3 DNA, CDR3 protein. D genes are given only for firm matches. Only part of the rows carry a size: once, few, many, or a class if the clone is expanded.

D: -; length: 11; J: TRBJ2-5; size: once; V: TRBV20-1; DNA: TGCAGTGCTAAGCTTGGTGAGACCCAGTACTTC; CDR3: CSAKLGETQYF
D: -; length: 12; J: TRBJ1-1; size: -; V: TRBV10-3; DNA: TGTGCCATCAGTGACAGGTTCACTGAAGCTTTCTTT; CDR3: CAISDRFTEAFF
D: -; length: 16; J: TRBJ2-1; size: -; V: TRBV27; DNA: TGTGCCAGCAGTGCGGACACAACGAGCTCCTACAATGAGCAGTTCTTC; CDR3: CASSADTTSSYNEQFF
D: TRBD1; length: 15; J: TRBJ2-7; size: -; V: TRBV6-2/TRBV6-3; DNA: TGTGCCAGCAGCCCGAACCGGGACAGAAACTACGAGCAGTACTTC; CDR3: CASSPNRDRNYEQYF
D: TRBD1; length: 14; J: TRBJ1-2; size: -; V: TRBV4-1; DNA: TGCGCCAGCAGCCAACCCGGACAGGGTTATGGCTACACCTTC; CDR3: CASSQPGQGYGYTF
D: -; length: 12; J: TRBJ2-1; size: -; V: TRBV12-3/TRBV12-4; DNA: TGTGCCAGCAGTTTTGAGTACAATGAGCAGTTCTTC; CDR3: CASSFEYNEQFF
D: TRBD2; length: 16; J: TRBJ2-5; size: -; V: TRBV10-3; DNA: TGTGCCATCTCCCCGGGACTAGCGGGGGGGCACGAGACCCAGTACTTC; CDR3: CAISPGLAGGHETQYF
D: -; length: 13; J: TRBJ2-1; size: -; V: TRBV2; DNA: TGTGCCAGCAGCCAAGAGCTAAACAATGAGCAGTTCTTC; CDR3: CASSQELNNEQFF
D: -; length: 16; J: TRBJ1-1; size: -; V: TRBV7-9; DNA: TGTGCCAGCAGCCCCTCATCGGGGGGGGCGAACACTGAAGCTTTCTTT; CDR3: CASSPSSGGANTEAFF
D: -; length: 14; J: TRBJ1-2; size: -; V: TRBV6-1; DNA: TGTGCCAGCAGTGAAGCCATGACAGACTGGCGCTACACCTTC; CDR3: CASSEAMTDWRYTF
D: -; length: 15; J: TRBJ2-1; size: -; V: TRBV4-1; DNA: TGCGCCAGCAGCCAAGTTAAGCGGGTCGGAAATGAGCAGTTCTTC; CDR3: CASSQVKRVGNEQFF
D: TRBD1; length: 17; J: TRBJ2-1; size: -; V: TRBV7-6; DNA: TGTGCCAGCAGCAAAGGGGGACAGCCGGCGTCCTACAATGAGCAGTTCTTC; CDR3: CASSKGGQPASYNEQFF
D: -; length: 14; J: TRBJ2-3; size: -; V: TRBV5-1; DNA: TGCGCCAGCCTTGACAGAGACAGCACAGATACGCAGTATTTT; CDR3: CASLDRDSTDTQYF
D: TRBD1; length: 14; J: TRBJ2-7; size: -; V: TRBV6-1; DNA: TGTGCCAGCAGTGAATACGGGACAGATTACGAGCAGTACTTC; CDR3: CASSEYGTDYEQYF
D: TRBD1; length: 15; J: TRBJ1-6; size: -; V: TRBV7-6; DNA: TGTGCCAGCAGCTCTACAGGGGGCCCGAATTCACCCCTCCACTTT; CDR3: CASSSTGGPNSPLHF
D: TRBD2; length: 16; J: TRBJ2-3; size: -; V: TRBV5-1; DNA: TGCGCCAGCAGCCAGTTGGGACTAGCGACCCCAGATACGCAGTATTTT; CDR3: CASSQLGLATPDTQYF
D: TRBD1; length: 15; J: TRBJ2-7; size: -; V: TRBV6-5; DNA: TGTGCCAGCAGTTACCAAGGACAGGGGGCGGTCGAGCAGTACTTC; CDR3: CASSYQGQGAVEQYF
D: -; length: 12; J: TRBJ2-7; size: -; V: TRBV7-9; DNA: TGTGCCAGCAACCCCACGTTCGGCGAGCAGTACTTC; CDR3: CASNPTFGEQYF
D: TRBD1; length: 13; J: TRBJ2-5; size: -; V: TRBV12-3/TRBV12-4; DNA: TGTGCCAGTTTAAAAGGACAGGGTGGGACCCAGTACTTC; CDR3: CASLKGQGGTQYF
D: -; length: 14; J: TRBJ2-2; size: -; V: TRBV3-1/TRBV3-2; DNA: TGTGCCAGCAGCCAAGAATGGGGCTCCGGGGAGCTGTTTTTT; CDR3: CASSQEWGSGELFF
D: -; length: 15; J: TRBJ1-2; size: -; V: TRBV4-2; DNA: TGTGCCAGCAGCCAAGGGGTGGGGGGAAACTATGGCTACACCTTC; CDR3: CASSQGVGGNYGYTF